The next 8 T cell receptor beta chains were all read from a single sample in a study of T-cell reconstitution after alpha-beta-depleted transplantation in children listed by TCRdb under 2016. Preparation of the library involved PCR. These reads were obtained on an Illumina HiSeq 2500. Molecular barcoding was employed in the preparation of TCR libraries, with unique molecular identifiers being used to normalize TCRbeta repertoire quantification. TCRdb reprocessed the public reads (quality trimming at Q25 with fastp, clone calling with MiXCR) and kept in-frame beta chains. Rows are unified per CDR3 protein, each entry keeping the most common DNA and genes. The sample records hundreds of thousands of distinct CDR3 sequences, 9.9% of which are singletons. The leading ten clones occupy 9.5% to 13% of the sample. Material: PBMCs from the stem cell graft donor, obtained from the stem cell graft. These receptors originate from a human donor who donated a stem cell graft to a child with SCID.

This clonotype was seen a handful of times. J is TRBJ1-2 and V is TRBV18, with D unresolved. The CDR3 is 14 amino acids. V lost 4 bases and J lost 3, with 12 bases in between. Germline V CDR1 and CDR2: KGHSH, LQKENI. The CDR3 nucleotides read TGTGCCAGCTCACTATATGAAGGAGACTATGGCTACACCTTC. It specifies CASSLYEGDYGYTF. The variable domain in full, with the rest retrieved from reference TRBV18 and TRBJ1-2, is NAGVMQNPRHLVRRRGQEARLRCSPMKGHSHVYWYRQLPEEGLKFMVYLQKENIIDESGMPKERFSAEFPKEGPSILRIQQVVRGDSAAYFCASSLYEGDYGYTFGSGTRLTVV.

This clonotype has just a few counts. The gene calls are TRBV5-1 and TRBJ1-1; weak D call: TRBD1 (6 bases). In germline, CDR1 is SGHRS, CDR2 YFSETQ. V lost 3 bases and J 0 bases, leaving 12 bases between the germline ends. The CDR3 contains 15 residues. CDR3 in DNA: TGCGCCAGCAGCTCCCACAGGGTATTGAACACTGAAGCTTTCTTT. Translation: CASSSHRVLNTEAFF.

This clonotype was detected a few times. This rearrangement joins TRBV18 to TRBJ1-6; D unclear. The CDR3 runs to 13 residues. V was pared by 1 base and J by 5 bases, with 3 bases between. Germline-derived CDR1 and CDR2 are KGHSH and LQKENI. The CDR3 region is CASSPQNNSPLHF. CDR3 sequence (DNA): TGTGCCAGCTCACCACAGAATAATTCACCCCTCCACTTT.

This chain joins TRBV6-5 and TRBJ1-4, with TRBD1 matching 8 bases. The J segment lost 6 bases and the V segment lost 7 bases, leaving 7 bases of the junction unmatched. This CDR3 is 14 amino acids long. Germline CDR1 and CDR2: MNHEY and SVGAGI. CDR3 in DNA: TGTGCCAGCAATCCGGGACAGGTACATGAAAAACTGTTTTTT. Translated: CASNPGQVHEKLFF.

The chain is built from TRBV20-1 and TRBJ1-2; D gene ambiguous. V lost 6 bases and J lost 7, with 12 bases in between. The germline CDR1 and CDR2 sequences are DFQATT and SNEGSKA (reference sequence). CDR3 length: 11 residues. CDR3 sequence (DNA): TGCAGTGCCCCGGTAGGGAGTGGCTACACCTTC. It yields the protein CSAPVGSGYTF.

This clonotype was seen many times. J is TRBJ2-1 and V is TRBV6-1; 9 positions match TRBD1. J lost 8 bases, V lost 5 bases, and 7 bases had no gene match. Germline assignment: CDR1 MNHNS and CDR2 SASEGT. The CDR3 runs 14 residues. The CDR3 protein is CASSPGQGIHEQFF. CDR3 nucleotides: TGTGCCAGCAGTCCGGGACAGGGAATCCATGAGCAGTTCTTC.

This clonotype appeared a few times. This chain links TRBV21-1 with TRBJ2-1; the tabulated D call, TRBD2, remains unverified against the DNA. TRBV21-1 has pseudogene status. The length of the CDR3 is 16 residues. CDR3 nucleotide sequence: TGTGCCAGCTTTCCCCCCGGACTAGATCGCCCAGGGGAGCAGTTCTTC. It encodes CASFPPGLDRPGEQFF.

This clonotype was recorded a few times. This chain uses TRBV20-1 with TRBJ2-4; D is perhaps TRBD1 or TRBD2 (7 bases each). CDR1 is DFQATT and CDR2 is SNEGSKA in the germline V gene (reference sequence). The germline V and J ends were trimmed by 6 bases and 0 bases, with 21 bases remaining between them. This CDR3 comprises 17 residues. The CDR3 DNA sequence: TGCAGTGCCCCAGGGGGAGGGTGGGGTATAGCCAAAAACATTCAGTACTTC. Translation gives CSAPGGGWGIAKNIQYF.